This T cell receptor (beta chain) was observed in a study of blood T cells in healthy people across ages (dated by TCRdb to between 2014 and 2017). As for the study more broadly: In model experiments, roughly one uniquely barcoded TCR beta cDNA molecule per two T cells was captured by template switching. The study measured age-related changes in TCR beta repertoire diversity using deep sequencing normalized with unique cDNA molecular identifiers. Four age groups were formed from the donors: young (average approximately 16 years), middle-aged (around 37), aged (approximately 60) and long-lived (roughly 81). To avoid experimental bias, donors of different ages were randomly spread across the sequencing lanes. Using the same blood draw, the study looked at two additional independent replicas of 1 million unique cDNA reads for two donors, one aged 18 to 30 and the other aged 80 or older. What the authors observed across the whole study: Observed TCR beta diversity correlated strongly with the percentage of naive T cells measured by flow cytometry. Donor CMV infection status was unknown, potentially confounding age-related changes in expanded clonotypes. Compared with the aged group, the long-lived group had more naive CD4+ T cells, fewer expanded clones and increased TCR diversity, suggesting age selection. Estimates of total diversity based on one million sequenced T cells were regarded as lower bounds and as underestimates. Because profiling used bulk unsorted PBMCs, naive and antigen-experienced compartments could not be compared conclusively. Observed TCR beta diversity per million T cells fell roughly linearly with age, and a significant reduction was already apparent by age approximately 40.

The library was obtained by 5' RACE. The sequencer was an Illumina HiSeq 2500. A second PCR of roughly 7 to 11 cycles was performed with a sample-barcoded 5' primer and a J-beta primer mix. A unique molecular identifier was introduced onto each TCR beta cDNA molecule by a template-switch 5' adaptor carrying 12 random nucleotides. Each sample yielded at least 2.5 million CDR3-containing paired-end reads. The Mint cDNA synthesis kit, primed by a TRBC-specific oligonucleotide, was used to synthesize first-strand cDNA from all RNA. Following uracil-DNA glycosylase treatment, a first 18-cycle PCR with universal primers M1SS and BC2_uni_R was performed on all cDNA. For the original study's pipeline: For normalization, 1 million high-quality reads, each with a distinct molecular identifier, were randomly selected from each sample. Reads sharing molecular identifiers were discarded rather than binned into consensus sequences. MiTCR, run with a Q25 quality threshold and the strictest error-elimination algorithm, handled CDR3 identification, clonotype clustering and error correction. A nonparametric unseen species model with Euler transformation was used to estimate a lower bound on total TCR beta diversity. TCRdb reprocessing: public reads trimmed at Q25 with fastp, clones called with MiXCR, in-frame beta chains kept. Each entry is one CDR3 protein sequence, shown with its most common DNA and genes. The V and J calls, along with clone size, are taken from TCRdb and not from the paper's own processing. The sample table records some 1.7 million distinct CDR3 sequences; 28% of these occur just once. The ten largest clones represent roughly 8% of the sample.

From a lookup of the germline V gene, CDR1 and CDR2 are SNHLY and FYNNEI. The CDR3 runs 13 amino acids, cysteine and phenylalanine included. Solely the CDR3 DNA is kept, with 39 bases framed from the first base. Deletion took 8 bases off V and 6 bases off J, with a span of 15 bases between the germline ends. Concerning this clonotype: Its cognate antigen has yet to be identified. The input lacks base qualities; no much larger clone sits a single base away.

Donors were a few dozen systemically healthy Caucasian individuals from Russia aged roughly 6 to 100 years. Each donor gave around 9.9 milliliters of peripheral blood, collected into EDTA-treated Vacutainer tubes. Ficoll-Paque density-gradient centrifugation was used to isolate PBMCs, with at least 7 million per sample. Total RNA was extracted from PBMCs with Trizol reagent, with at least 5.5 micrograms obtained per sample. For every donor, an aliquot of PBMCs went through flow cytometry to measure the percentages of naive CD45RAhigh/CD27high T cells. Recombination connected TRBV2 to TRBJ2-3; a weak D assignment points to TRBD1 (6 bases agree). Sequencing input: blood. This sequence was found in a woman younger than 45 in good health. The CDR3 amino acid sequence is: CASCGWGPDTQYF. The bases are TGTGCCAGCTGCGGCTGGGGGCCCGATACGCAGTATTTT.